This T cell receptor (beta chain) was identified during a study of T cells in Graves' hyperthyroidism and ophthalmopathy. This clonotype was seen many times. The junction had 4 bases not matched to a gene; V was cut back by 8 bases and J by 5 bases. This CDR3 has 14 residues. Germline V gene sequence: CDR1 SNHLY, CDR2 FYNNEI. Hyperthyroidism in the patients, aged 18 to 65, was newly diagnosed and under 2 months in duration. Researchers amplified the TCR beta CDR3 regions from RNA transcripts. HTBI primers were employed in a first-round RT-PCR of the TCR CDR3. A single record per CDR3 protein comes from TCRdb applying MiXCR to the multiplex PCR reads. Of 300,000 to 400,000 distinct CDR3 sequences listed, 20% to 25% are singletons.

The chain employs TRBV2 and TRBJ2-7, with 15 bases fitting TRBD2. Sequencing was done on a sample of blood. The origin of this receptor is a woman aged 45-59 years with Graves' hyperthyroidism. CDR3 region: CASQGLAGGNEQYF. As DNA, the CDR3 is TGTGCCAGCCAGGGACTAGCGGGAGGAAACGAGCAGTACTTC.